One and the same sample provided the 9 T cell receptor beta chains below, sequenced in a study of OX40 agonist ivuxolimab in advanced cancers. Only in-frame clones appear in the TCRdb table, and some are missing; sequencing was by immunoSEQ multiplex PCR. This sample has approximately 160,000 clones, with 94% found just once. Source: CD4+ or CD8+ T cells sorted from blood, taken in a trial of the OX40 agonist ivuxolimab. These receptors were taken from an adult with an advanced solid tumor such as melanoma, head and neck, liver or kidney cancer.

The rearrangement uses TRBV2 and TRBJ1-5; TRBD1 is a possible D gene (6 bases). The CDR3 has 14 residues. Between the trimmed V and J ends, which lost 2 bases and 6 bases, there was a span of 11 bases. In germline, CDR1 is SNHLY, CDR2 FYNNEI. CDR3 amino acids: CASSETGKRQPQHF. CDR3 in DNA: TGTGCCAGCAGTGAAACAGGGAAGCGTCAGCCCCAGCATTTT. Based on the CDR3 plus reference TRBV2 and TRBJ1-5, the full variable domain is EPEVTQTPSHQVTQMGQEVILRCVPISNHLYFYWYRQILGQKVEFLVSFYNNEISEKSEIFDDQFSVERPDGSNFTLKIRSTKLEDSAMYFCASSETGKRQPQHFGDGTRLSIL.

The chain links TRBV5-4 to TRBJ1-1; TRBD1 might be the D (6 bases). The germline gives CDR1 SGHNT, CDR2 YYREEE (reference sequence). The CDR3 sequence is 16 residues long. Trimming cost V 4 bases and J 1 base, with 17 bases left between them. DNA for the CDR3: TGTGCCAGCAGCCCACCAGGGGCGAGGAGGAACACTGAAGCTTTCTTT. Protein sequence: CASSPPGARRNTEAFF.

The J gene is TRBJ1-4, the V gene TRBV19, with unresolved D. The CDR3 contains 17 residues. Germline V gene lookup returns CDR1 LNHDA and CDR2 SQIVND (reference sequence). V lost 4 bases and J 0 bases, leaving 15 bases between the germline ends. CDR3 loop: CASSTQRVTATNEKLFF. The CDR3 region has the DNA TGTGCCAGTAGTACCCAAAGGGTAACAGCAACTAATGAAAAACTGTTTTTT.

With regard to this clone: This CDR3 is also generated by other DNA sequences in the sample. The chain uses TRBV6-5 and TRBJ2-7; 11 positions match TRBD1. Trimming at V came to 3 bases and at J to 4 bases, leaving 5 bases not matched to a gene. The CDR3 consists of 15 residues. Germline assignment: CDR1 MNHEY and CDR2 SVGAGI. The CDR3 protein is CASSYSGTGGYEQYF. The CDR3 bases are TGTGCCAGCAGTTATTCCGGGACAGGGGGGTACGAGCAGTACTTC.

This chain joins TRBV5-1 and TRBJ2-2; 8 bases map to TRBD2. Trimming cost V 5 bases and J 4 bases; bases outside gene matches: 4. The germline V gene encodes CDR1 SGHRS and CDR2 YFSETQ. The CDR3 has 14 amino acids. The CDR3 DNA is TGCGCCAGCAGACAGCGGGAGTTCACCGGGGAGCTGTTTTTT. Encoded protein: CASRQREFTGELFF.

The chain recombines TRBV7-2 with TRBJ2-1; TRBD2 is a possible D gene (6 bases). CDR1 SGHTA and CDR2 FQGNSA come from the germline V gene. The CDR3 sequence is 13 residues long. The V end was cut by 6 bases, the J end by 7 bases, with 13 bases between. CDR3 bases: TGTGCCAGCAGAGGCGCGGGGAAGAATGAGCAGTTCTTC. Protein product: CASRGAGKNEQFF.

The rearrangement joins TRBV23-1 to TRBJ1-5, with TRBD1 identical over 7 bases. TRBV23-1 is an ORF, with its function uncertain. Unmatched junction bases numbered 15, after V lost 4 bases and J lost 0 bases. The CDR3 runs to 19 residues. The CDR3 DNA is TGCGCCAGCAGTCTCCCGGGGGGACAGCAATGCCCTAGCAATCAGCCCCAGCATTTT. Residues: CASSLPGGQQCPSNQPQHF.

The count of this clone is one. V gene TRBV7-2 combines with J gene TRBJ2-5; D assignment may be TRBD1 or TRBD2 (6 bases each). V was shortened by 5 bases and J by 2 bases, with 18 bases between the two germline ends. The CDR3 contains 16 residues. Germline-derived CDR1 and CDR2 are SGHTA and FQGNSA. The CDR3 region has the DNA TGTGCCAGCAGCGTTTACCTAAGGGGGAGGCAAGAGACCCAGTACTTC. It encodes CASSVYLRGRQETQYF.

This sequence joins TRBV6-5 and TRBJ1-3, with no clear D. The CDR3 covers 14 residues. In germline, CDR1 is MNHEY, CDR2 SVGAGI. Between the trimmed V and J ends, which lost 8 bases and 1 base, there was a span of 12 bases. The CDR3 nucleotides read TGTGCCAGCCAAAGTTTAACTTCTGGAAACACCATATATTTT. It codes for CASQSLTSGNTIYF.